The 11 T cell receptor beta chains given below trace back to one sample, sequenced in a study of shared T cell receptors in the human thymus. Data came from immunoSEQ multiplex PCR; TCRdb stores just in-frame clones and leaves some out. The table includes 720,000 or so clones, 70% to 90% detected once. Another study also made use of these data, one on human thymus T cells.

Sequencing was performed on thymocytes. Every receptor here comes from a girl under three years old with a congenital heart defect.

The chain carries TRBV7-2 and TRBJ1-6; a possible D gene is TRBD1 (6 bases). Trimming took off 3 bases at V and 13 bases at J, with 16 bases between the two ends. The germline gives CDR1 SGHTA, CDR2 FQGNSA. The CDR3 sequence is 14 residues long. Written as DNA, the CDR3 is TGTGCCAGCAGCTTCCAGGGGCCGGACCCCCCCCTCCACTTT. This encodes CASSFQGPDPPLHF.

The genes are TRBV13 and TRBJ1-2; 9 positions agree with TRBD1. This CDR3 spans 15 amino acids. Germline CDR1 and CDR2: PRHDT and FYEKMQ (reference sequence). V lost 5 bases to trimming and J lost 6 bases; unmatched junction nucleotides: 10. DNA for the CDR3: TGTGCCAGCAGCCGAGAAGGACAGGGGCATCATGGCTACACCTTC. Translated: CASSREGQGHHGYTF. Full variable domain (remainder filled in from reference TRBV13 and TRBJ1-2): AAGVIQSPRHLIKEKRETATLKCYPIPRHDTVYWYQQGPGQDPQFLISFYEKMQSDKGSIPDRFSAQQFSDYHSELNMSSLELGDSALYFCASSREGQGHHGYTFGSGTRLTVV.

This sequence joins TRBV29-1 and TRBJ1-5; D perhaps matches TRBD1 (5 bases). The CDR3 length is 13 residues. Germline V gene lookup returns CDR1 SQVTM and CDR2 ANQGSEA. V was trimmed by 4 bases and J by 2 bases, leaving 9 bases between them. CDR3 residues: CSVAGGGNQPQHF. The DNA of the CDR3 is TGCAGCGTTGCGGGGGGAGGCAATCAGCCCCAGCATTTT.

This chain connects TRBV30 to TRBJ1-4; 7 positions agree with TRBD1. The CDR3 extends over 16 amino acids. Per the germline V gene, CDR1 is GTSNPN and CDR2 is SVGIG (reference sequence). Unmatched junction bases numbered 11, after V lost 2 bases and J lost 5 bases. CDR3 in amino acids: CAWSLNRTGENEKLFF. For the CDR3, the DNA is TGTGCCTGGAGTCTTAACAGGACAGGAGAGAATGAAAAACTGTTTTTT. The full variable domain, its missing parts supplied by reference TRBV30 and TRBJ1-4, is SQTIHQWPATLVQPVGSPLSLECTVEGTSNPNLYWYRQAAGRGLQLLFYSVGIGQISSEVPQNLSASRPQDRQFILSSKKLLLSDSGFYLCAWSLNRTGENEKLFFGSGTQLSVL.

The chain carries TRBV6-1 and TRBJ1-4, with D possibly matching TRBD1 (5 bases). From germline, CDR1 is MNHNS and CDR2 SASEGT. V lost 2 bases, J lost 0 bases, and 16 bases lay in between. The CDR3 has 18 amino acids. DNA of the CDR3: TGTGCCAGCAGTGAAATGGGGCGGTCCCCCGCAACTAATGAAAAACTGTTTTTT. It specifies CASSEMGRSPATNEKLFF.

The chain couples TRBV12-5 to TRBJ2-1, with 10 bases lining up with TRBD2. The CDR3 contains 16 residues. With 6 bases clipped from V and 2 bases from J, the junction kept 7 bases outside the gene matches. CDR1 LGHNT and CDR2 FRNRAP come from the germline V gene. In nucleotides, the CDR3 is TGTGCTAGTGGGGGTCTAGCGGGGGAAACCTACAATGAGCAGTTCTTC. Protein product: CASGGLAGETYNEQFF.

The chain recombines TRBV13 with TRBJ2-7; TRBD1 aligns across 9 bases. In germline, CDR1 is PRHDT, CDR2 FYEKMQ (reference sequence). The CDR3 sequence is 14 residues long. The J segment lost 3 bases and the V segment lost 5 bases, leaving 5 bases of the junction unmatched. The CDR3 region is CASSGGTGLYEQYF. The CDR3 DNA reads as TGTGCCAGCAGCGGAGGGACAGGGCTCTACGAGCAGTACTTC. The full variable domain, with the rest looked up from reference TRBV13 and TRBJ2-7, is AAGVIQSPRHLIKEKRETATLKCYPIPRHDTVYWYQQGPGQDPQFLISFYEKMQSDKGSIPDRFSAQQFSDYHSELNMSSLELGDSALYFCASSGGTGLYEQYFGPGTRLTVT.

This chain connects TRBV7-8 to TRBJ2-1; perhaps TRBD2 as D (5 bases). CDR1 is SGHVS and CDR2 is FQNEAQ in the germline V gene. Trimming cost V 7 bases and J 2 bases, with 15 bases left between them. This CDR3 comprises 15 residues. The CDR3, as DNA: TGTGCCAGCACCCCGGACTCCCCCACCTACAATGAGCAGTTCTTC. Protein: CASTPDSPTYNEQFF.

The genes are TRBV9 and TRBJ2-6; D gene unclear. V was clipped by 2 bases and J by 0 bases, with 12 bases between them. Germline CDR1 is SGDLS and CDR2 is YYNGEE. The CDR3 covers 17 residues. DNA of the CDR3: TGTGCCAGCAGCGTCGAAACAGTACGCTCTGGGGCCAACGTCCTGACTTTC. Amino acids: CASSVETVRSGANVLTF.

A few counts support this clone. The rearrangement joins TRBV11-2 to TRBJ1-1; possible D gene TRBD1, 5 bases. The V and J ends lost 6 bases and 7 bases respectively, with 9 bases between them. The germline CDR1 and CDR2 sequences are SGHAT and FQNNGV. The length of the CDR3 is 11 residues. As DNA, the CDR3 is TGTGCCAGCAGGGGAGGGGTTGAAGCTTTCTTT. This translates into CASRGGVEAFF.

This clone was observed once. This chain joins TRBV28 and TRBJ2-7; perhaps TRBD1 as D (5 bases). Trimming cost V 5 bases and J 2 bases, with 13 bases left between them. Germline CDR1 is MDHEN and CDR2 is SYDVKM. This CDR3 is 14 amino acids long. CDR3 DNA sequence: TGTGCCAGCAGTAACCGACAGTGTCCCTACGAGCAGTACTTC. The encoded protein is CASSNRQCPYEQYF.